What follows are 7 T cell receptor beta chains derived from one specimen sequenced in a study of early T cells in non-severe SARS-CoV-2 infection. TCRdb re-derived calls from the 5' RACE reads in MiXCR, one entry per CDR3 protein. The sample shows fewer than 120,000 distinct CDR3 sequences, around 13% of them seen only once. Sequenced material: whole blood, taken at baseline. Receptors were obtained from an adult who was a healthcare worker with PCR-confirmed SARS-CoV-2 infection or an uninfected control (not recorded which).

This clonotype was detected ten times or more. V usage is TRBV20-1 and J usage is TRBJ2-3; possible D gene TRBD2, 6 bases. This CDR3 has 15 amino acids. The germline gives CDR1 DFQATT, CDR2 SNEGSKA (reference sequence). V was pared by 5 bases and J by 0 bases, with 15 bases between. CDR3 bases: TGCAGTGCTCCCAAGGGCGGGGTAAGCACAGATACGCAGTATTTT. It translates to CSAPKGGVSTDTQYF.

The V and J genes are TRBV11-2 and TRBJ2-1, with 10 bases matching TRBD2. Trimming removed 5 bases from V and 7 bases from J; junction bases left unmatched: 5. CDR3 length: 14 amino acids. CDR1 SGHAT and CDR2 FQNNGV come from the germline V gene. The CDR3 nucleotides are TGTGCCAGCAGCCTAGCGGGAGTATATAATGAGCAGTTCTTC. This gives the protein CASSLAGVYNEQFF.

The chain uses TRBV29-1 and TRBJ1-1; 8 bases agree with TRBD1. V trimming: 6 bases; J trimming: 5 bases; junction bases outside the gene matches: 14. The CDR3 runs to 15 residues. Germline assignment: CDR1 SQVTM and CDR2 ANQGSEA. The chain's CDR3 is CSVRLRTGRGTEAFF. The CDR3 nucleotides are TGCAGCGTCCGCCTTAGGACAGGGAGGGGAACTGAAGCTTTCTTT. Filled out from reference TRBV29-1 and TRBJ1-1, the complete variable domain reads SAVISQKPSRDICQRGTSLTIQCQVDSQVTMMFWYRQQPGQSLTLIATANQGSEATYESGFVIDKFPISRPNLTFSTLTVSNMSPEDSSIYLCSVRLRTGRGTEAFFGQGTRLTVV.

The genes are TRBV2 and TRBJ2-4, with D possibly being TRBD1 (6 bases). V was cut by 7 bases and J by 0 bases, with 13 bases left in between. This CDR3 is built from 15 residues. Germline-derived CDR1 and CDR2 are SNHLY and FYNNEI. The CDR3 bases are TGTGCCAGCAACCCAGGGGAAATAGCCAAAAACATTCAGTACTTC. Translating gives CASNPGEIAKNIQYF.

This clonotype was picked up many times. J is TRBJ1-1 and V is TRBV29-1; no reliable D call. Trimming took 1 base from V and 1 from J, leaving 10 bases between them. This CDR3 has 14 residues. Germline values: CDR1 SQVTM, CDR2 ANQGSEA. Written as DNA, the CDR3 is TGCAGCGTTGAAGCTAGGACGGGGAACACTGAAGCTTTCTTT. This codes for CSVEARTGNTEAFF.

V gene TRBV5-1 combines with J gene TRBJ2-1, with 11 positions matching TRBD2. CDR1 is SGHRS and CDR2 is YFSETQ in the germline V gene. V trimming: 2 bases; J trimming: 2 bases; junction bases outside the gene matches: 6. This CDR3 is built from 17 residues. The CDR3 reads CASSLARTSGPYNEQFF. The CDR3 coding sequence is TGCGCCAGCAGCTTAGCTCGGACTAGCGGGCCCTACAATGAGCAGTTCTTC.

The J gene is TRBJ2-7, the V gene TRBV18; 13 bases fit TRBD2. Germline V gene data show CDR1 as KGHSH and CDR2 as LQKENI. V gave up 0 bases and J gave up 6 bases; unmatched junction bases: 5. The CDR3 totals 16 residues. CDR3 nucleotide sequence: TGTGCCAGCTCACCACCGACTAGCGGGAGGATGGGCGAGCAGTACTTC. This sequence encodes CASSPPTSGRMGEQYF.